This T cell receptor (beta chain) was documented in a study of CD8 T cells in ankylosing spondylitis. The sample holds a few counts of this clonotype. V lost 6 bases to trimming and J lost 1 base; unmatched junction nucleotides: 2. CDR3 length: 15 residues. TCRdb re-called the 5' RACE reads through MiXCR, storing one row per CDR3 protein. Among about 24,000 distinct CDR3 sequences listed, about an eighth were seen once. What was sequenced was blood. The clonotype originates from a male donor with ankylosing spondylitis or in good health (not recorded which). The rearrangement joins TRBV12-3 or TRBV12-4 to TRBJ1-5; TRBD1 aligns across 11 bases. The CDR3 is CASRRDRGSNQPQHF. In DNA form, the CDR3 reads TGTGCCAGCAGGCGGGACAGGGGGAGCAATCAGCCCCAGCATTTT.